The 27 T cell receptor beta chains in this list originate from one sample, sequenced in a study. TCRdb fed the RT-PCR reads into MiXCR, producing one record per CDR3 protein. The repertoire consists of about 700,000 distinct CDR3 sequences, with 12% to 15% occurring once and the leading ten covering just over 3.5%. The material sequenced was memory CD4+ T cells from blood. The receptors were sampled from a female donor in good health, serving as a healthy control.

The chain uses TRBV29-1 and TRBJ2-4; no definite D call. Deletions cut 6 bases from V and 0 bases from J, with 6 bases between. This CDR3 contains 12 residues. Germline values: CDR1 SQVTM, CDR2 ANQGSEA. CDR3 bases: TGCAGCGTGGGGTTAGCCAAAAACATTCAGTACTTC. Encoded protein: CSVGLAKNIQYF.

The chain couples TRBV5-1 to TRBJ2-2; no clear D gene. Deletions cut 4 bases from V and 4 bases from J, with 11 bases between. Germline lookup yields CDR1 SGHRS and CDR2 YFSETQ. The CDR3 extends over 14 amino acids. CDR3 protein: CASSPFAATGELFF. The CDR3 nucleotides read TGCGCCAGCAGCCCCTTTGCTGCCACCGGGGAGCTGTTTTTT.

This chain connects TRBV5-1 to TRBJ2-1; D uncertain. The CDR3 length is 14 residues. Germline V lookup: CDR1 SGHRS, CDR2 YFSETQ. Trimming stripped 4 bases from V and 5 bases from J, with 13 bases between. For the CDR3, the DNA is TGCGCCAGCAGCCGCTATTACTGGGACAATGAGCAGTTCTTC. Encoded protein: CASSRYYWDNEQFF. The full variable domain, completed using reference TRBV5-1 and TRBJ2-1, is KAGVTQTPRYLIKTRGQQVTLSCSPISGHRSVSWYQQTPGQGLQFLFEYFSETQRNKGNFPGRFSGRQFSNSRSEMNVSTLELGDSALYLCASSRYYWDNEQFFGPGTRLTVL.

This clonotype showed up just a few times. The CDR3 spells CASSPDASGRVNEQFF. CDR3 nucleotide sequence: TGTGCCAGCAGCCCCGACGCTAGCGGGAGGGTCAATGAGCAGTTCTTC. The genes are TRBV5-6 and TRBJ2-1; 12 nucleotides line up with TRBD2. The germline V gene has CDR1 SGHDT and CDR2 YYEEEE. The CDR3 consists of 16 residues. Trimming removed 4 bases from V and 6 bases from J; junction bases left unmatched: 8.

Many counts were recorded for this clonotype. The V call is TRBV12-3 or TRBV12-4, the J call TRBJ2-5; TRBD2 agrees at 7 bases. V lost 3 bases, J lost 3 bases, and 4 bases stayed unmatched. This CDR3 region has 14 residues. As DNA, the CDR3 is TGTGCCAGCAGTTTCGGGCTAGCGGAAGAGACCCAGTACTTC. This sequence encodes CASSFGLAEETQYF.

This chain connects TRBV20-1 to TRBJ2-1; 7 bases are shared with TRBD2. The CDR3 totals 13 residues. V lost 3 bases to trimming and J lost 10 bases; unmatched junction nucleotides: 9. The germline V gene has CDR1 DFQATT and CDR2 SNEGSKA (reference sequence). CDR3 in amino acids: CSASPAGIGEQFF. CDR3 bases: TGCAGTGCTAGCCCAGCGGGAATTGGGGAGCAGTTCTTC.

The CDR3 bases are TGTGCCATCAGGGGGGGGTCGGAGAATTCACCCCTCCACTTT. It is translated as CAIRGGSENSPLHF. The chain is built from TRBV10-3 and TRBJ1-6; D may be TRBD1 (5 bases). The CDR3 has 14 amino acids. The germline CDR1 and CDR2 sequences are ENHRY and SYGVKD. V was trimmed by 6 bases and J by 7 bases, leaving 13 bases between them.

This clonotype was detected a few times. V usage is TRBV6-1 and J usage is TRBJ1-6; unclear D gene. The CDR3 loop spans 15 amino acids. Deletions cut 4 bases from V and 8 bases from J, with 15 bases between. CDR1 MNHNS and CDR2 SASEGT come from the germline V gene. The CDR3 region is CASSVSGNQYSPLHF. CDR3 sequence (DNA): TGTGCCAGCAGTGTCTCGGGGAACCAATATTCACCCCTCCACTTT.

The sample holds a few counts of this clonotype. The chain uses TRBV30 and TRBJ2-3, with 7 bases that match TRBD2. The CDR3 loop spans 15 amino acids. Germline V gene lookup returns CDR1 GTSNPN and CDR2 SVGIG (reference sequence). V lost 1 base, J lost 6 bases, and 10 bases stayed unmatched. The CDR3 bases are TGTGCCTGGAGTGGGGGCGGGAGTGGTTCGGATACGCAGTATTTT. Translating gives CAWSGGGSGSDTQYF.

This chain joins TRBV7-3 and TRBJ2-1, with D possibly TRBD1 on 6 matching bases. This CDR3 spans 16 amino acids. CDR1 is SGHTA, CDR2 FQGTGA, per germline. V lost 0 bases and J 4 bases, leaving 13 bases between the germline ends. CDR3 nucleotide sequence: TGTGCCAGCAGCTTAACTCAGGGGTTCCCTTACAATGAGCAGTTCTTC. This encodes CASSLTQGFPYNEQFF.

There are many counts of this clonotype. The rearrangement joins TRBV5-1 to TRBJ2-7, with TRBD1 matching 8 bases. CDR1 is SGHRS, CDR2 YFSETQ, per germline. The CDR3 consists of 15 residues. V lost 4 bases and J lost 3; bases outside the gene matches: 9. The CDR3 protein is CASSPGQAIDYEQYF. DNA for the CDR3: TGCGCCAGCAGCCCGGGACAGGCGATCGACTACGAGCAGTACTTC.

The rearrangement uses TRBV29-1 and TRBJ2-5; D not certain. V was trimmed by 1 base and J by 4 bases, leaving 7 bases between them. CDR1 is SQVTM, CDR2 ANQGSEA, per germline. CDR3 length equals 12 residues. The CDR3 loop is CSVEVFGETQYF. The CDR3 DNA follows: TGCAGCGTTGAAGTGTTCGGAGAGACCCAGTACTTC.

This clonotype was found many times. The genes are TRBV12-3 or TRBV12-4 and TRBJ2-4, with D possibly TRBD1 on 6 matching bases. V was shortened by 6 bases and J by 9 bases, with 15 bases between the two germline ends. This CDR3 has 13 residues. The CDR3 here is CASSLQGYGIQYF. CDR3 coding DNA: TGTGCCAGCAGCTTACAGGGTTATGGCATTCAGTACTTC.

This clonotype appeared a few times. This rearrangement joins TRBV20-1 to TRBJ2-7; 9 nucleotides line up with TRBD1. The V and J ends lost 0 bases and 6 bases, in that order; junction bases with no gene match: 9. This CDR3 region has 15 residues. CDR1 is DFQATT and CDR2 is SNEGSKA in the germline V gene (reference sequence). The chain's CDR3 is CSARDFGQGFGEQYF. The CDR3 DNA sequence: TGCAGTGCTAGAGATTTCGGACAGGGGTTTGGCGAGCAGTACTTC.

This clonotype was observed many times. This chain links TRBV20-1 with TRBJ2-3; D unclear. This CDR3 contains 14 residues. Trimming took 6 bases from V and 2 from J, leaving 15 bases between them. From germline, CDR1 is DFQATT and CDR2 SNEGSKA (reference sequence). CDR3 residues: CSAKLVRNTDTQYF. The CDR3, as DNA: TGCAGTGCCAAGTTGGTTCGGAACACAGATACGCAGTATTTT.

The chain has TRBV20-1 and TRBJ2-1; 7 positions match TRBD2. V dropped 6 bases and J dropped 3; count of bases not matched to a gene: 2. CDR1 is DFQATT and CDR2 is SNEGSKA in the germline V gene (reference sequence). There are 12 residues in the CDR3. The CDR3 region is CSAQRDYNEQFF. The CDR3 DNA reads TGCAGTGCGCAGCGGGACTACAATGAGCAGTTCTTC.

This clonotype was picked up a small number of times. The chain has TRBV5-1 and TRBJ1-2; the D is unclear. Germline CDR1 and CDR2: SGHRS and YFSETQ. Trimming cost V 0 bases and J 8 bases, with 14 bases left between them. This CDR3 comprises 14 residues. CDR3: CASSLGTVLWGYTF. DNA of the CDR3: TGCGCCAGCAGCTTGGGGACGGTCCTCTGGGGCTACACCTTC. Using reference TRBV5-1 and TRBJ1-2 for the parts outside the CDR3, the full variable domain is KAGVTQTPRYLIKTRGQQVTLSCSPISGHRSVSWYQQTPGQGLQFLFEYFSETQRNKGNFPGRFSGRQFSNSRSEMNVSTLELGDSALYLCASSLGTVLWGYTFGSGTRLTVV.

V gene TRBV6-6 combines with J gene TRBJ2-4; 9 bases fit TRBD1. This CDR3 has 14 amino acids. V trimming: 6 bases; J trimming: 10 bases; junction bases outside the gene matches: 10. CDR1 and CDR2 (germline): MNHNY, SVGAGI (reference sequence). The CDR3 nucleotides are TGTGCCAGCAGCCTCGACAGGGGGTTGGAGATTCAGTACTTC. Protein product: CASSLDRGLEIQYF.

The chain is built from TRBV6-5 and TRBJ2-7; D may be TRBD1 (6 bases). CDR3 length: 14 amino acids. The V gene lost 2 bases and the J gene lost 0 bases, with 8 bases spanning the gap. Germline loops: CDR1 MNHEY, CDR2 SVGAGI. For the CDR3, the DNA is TGTGCCAGCAGTTACAACAGGGACTCCTACGAGCAGTACTTC. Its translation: CASSYNRDSYEQYF.

This chain's CDR3 is CSANPRTSGTGEQYF. CDR3 nucleotides: TGCAGTGCTAACCCCAGGACTAGCGGGACGGGTGAGCAGTACTTC. The V gene is TRBV20-1, the J gene TRBJ2-7, with 12 bases lining up with TRBD2. Germline CDR1 reads DFQATT; CDR2 reads SNEGSKA (reference sequence). The CDR3 loop spans 15 amino acids. V shed 4 bases, J shed 7 bases, and the junction held 11 bases outside the gene matches.

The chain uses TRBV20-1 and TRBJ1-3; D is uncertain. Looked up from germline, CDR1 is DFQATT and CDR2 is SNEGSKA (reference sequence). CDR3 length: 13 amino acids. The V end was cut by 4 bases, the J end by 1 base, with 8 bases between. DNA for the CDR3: TGCAGTGCTATTCGGAGTTCTGGAAACACCATATATTTT. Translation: CSAIRSSGNTIYF.

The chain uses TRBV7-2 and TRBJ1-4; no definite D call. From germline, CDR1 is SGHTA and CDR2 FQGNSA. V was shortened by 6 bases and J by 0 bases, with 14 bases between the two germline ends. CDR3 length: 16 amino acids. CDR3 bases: TGTGCCAGCAGTAGGAAAGTCGGTGCAACTAATGAAAAACTGTTTTTT. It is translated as CASSRKVGATNEKLFF. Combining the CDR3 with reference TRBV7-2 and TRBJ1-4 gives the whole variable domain GAGVSQSPSNKVTEKGKDVELRCDPISGHTALYWYRQSLGQGLEFLIYFQGNSAPDKSGLPSDRFSAERTGGSVSTLTIQRTQQEDSAVYLCASSRKVGATNEKLFFGSGTQLSVL.

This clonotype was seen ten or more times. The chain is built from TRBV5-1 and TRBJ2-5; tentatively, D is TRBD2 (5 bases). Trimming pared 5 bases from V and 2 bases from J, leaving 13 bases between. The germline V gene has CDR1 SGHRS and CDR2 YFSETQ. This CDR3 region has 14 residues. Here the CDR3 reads CASSEGLLQETQYF. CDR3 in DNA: TGCGCCAGCAGTGAGGGTTTGCTTCAAGAGACCCAGTACTTC.

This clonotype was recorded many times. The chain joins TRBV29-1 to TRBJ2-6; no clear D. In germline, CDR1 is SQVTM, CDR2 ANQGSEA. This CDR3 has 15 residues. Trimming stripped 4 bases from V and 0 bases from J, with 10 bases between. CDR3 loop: CSVVGLSSGANVLTF. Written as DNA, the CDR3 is TGCAGCGTTGTGGGTTTGAGCTCTGGGGCCAACGTCCTGACTTTC.

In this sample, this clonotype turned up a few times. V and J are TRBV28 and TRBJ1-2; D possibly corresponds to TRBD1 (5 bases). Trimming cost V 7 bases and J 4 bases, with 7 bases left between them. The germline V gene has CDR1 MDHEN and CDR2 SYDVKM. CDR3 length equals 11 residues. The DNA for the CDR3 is TGTGCCAGCAATCAGGGCTATGGCTACACCTTC. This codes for CASNQGYGYTF.

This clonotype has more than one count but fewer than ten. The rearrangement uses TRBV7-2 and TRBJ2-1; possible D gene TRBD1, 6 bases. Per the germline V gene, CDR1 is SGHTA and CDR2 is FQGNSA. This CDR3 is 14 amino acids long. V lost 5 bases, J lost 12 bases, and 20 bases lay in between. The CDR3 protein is CASSPYREMYMQFF. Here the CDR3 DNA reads TGTGCCAGCAGCCCATACAGGGAAATGTATATGCAGTTCTTC.

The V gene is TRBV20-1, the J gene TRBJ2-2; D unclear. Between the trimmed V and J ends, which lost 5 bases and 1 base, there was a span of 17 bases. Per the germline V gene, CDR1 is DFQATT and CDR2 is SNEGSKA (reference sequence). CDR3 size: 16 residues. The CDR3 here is CSASERPDGNTGELFF. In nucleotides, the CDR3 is TGCAGTGCTTCAGAGAGACCGGACGGGAACACCGGGGAGCTGTTTTTT.